These 15 T cell receptor beta chains share one sample of origin, sequenced in a study of blood T cell repertoires in COVID-19. TCRdb's table, derived via immunoSEQ multiplex PCR, lists solely in-frame clones and lacks some. Of 80,000 to 100,000 clones in the sample, about 89% are singletons; the top ten hold just under 20%. Input material: peripheral blood. These receptors were obtained from a human donor in a cohort sampled during active COVID-19.

V is TRBV6-5 and J is TRBJ1-1, with 8 bases aligning to TRBD1. Germline-derived CDR1 and CDR2 are MNHEY and SVGAGI. This CDR3 is 13 amino acids long. The J segment lost 11 bases and the V segment lost 5 bases, leaving 10 bases of the junction unmatched. CDR3 DNA: TGTGCCAGCAGTCCACCTGGACAGGGCGGGGCTTTCTTT. It codes for CASSPPGQGGAFF.

The chain uses TRBV6-2 or TRBV6-3 and TRBJ1-1, with 9 bases identical to TRBD1. Germline loops: CDR1 MNHEY, CDR2 SVGEGT. The CDR3 is made up of 16 amino acids. Losses at the gene ends were 6 bases for V and 4 bases for J; bases not matched to a gene: 12. CDR3 residues: CASSLATGGGITEAFF. DNA of the CDR3: TGTGCCAGCAGCCTTGCTACAGGGGGCGGGATCACTGAAGCTTTCTTT.

This chain connects TRBV7-8 to TRBJ2-1; TRBD2 matches 8 bases. The V gene's germline CDR1 is SGHVS and CDR2 FQNEAQ. CDR3 size: 16 residues. Trimming took 6 bases from V and 4 from J; bases not matched to a gene: 11. CDR3 loop: CASSRRAGGDYNEQFF. CDR3 bases: TGTGCCAGCAGTCGTAGGGCGGGAGGCGATTACAATGAGCAGTTCTTC.

The rearrangement uses TRBV5-1 and TRBJ1-1, with 8 bases identical to TRBD1. CDR1 and CDR2 from the germline V gene are SGHRS and YFSETQ. This CDR3 is 17 amino acids long. The junction had 7 bases not matched to a gene; V was cut back by 0 bases and J by 0 bases. CDR3 coding DNA: TGCGCCAGCAGCTTGGTACCAGGGGGCGTTTTGAACACTGAAGCTTTCTTT. It codes for CASSLVPGGVLNTEAFF. The full variable domain, with the rest looked up from reference TRBV5-1 and TRBJ1-1, is KAGVTQTPRYLIKTRGQQVTLSCSPISGHRSVSWYQQTPGQGLQFLFEYFSETQRNKGNFPGRFSGRQFSNSRSEMNVSTLELGDSALYLCASSLVPGGVLNTEAFFGQGTRLTVV.

The chain links TRBV7-8 to TRBJ1-1, with D possibly matching TRBD1 (5 bases). Germline V lookup: CDR1 SGHVS, CDR2 FQNEAQ. The V end lost 2 bases, the J end lost 1 base, and 14 bases lay between the germline ends. CDR3 length: 16 residues. Here the CDR3 DNA reads TGTGCCAGCAGCTTACGGGGGGACGTCTCGAACACTGAAGCTTTCTTT. It specifies CASSLRGDVSNTEAFF. The full variable domain, rest sourced from reference TRBV7-8 and TRBJ1-1, is GAGVSQSPRYKVAKRGQDVALRCDPISGHVSLFWYQQALGQGPEFLTYFQNEAQLDKSGLPSDRFFAERPEGSVSTLKIQRTQQEDSAVYLCASSLRGDVSNTEAFFGQGTRLTVV.

This chain links TRBV6-1 with TRBJ2-7; 10 nucleotides match TRBD1. The germline CDR1 and CDR2 sequences are MNHNS and SASEGT. The CDR3 totals 16 residues. Losses at the gene ends were 3 bases for V and 6 bases for J; bases not matched to a gene: 11. Here the CDR3 DNA reads TGTGCCAGCAGTGAGTCGCCGGGACAGGGGAACTTCGAGCAGTACTTC. Its translation is CASSESPGQGNFEQYF.

This clone showed up just once. The chain employs TRBV5-1 and TRBJ1-5; D is undetermined. Germline CDR1 and CDR2: SGHRS and YFSETQ. CDR3 length: 14 residues. Trimming pared 7 bases from V and 4 bases from J, leaving 15 bases between. CDR3 sequence (DNA): TGCGCCAGCCAATCCGGGGTTGAAAATCAGCCCCAGCATTTT. It is translated as CASQSGVENQPQHF.

The genes are TRBV5-1 and TRBJ2-5; 9 bases fit TRBD1. This CDR3 is built from 15 residues. V was pared by 6 bases and J by 4 bases, with 10 bases of the junction left unmatched. CDR1 SGHRS and CDR2 YFSETQ come from the germline V gene. The chain's CDR3 is CASTFWGQGGETQYF. The DNA for the CDR3 is TGCGCCAGCACCTTTTGGGGACAGGGTGGAGAGACCCAGTACTTC.

Written as DNA, the CDR3 is TGTGCCAGCAGCGTAGCTTTGGCAGGGGGACACTATGGCTACACCTTC. The encoded protein is CASSVALAGGHYGYTF. The rearrangement uses TRBV9 and TRBJ1-2; 7 bases agree with TRBD1. V shed 0 bases and J 3 bases; nucleotides not matched to a gene: 8. This CDR3 is built from 16 residues. The germline gives CDR1 SGDLS, CDR2 YYNGEE.

This chain joins TRBV2 and TRBJ2-5, with TRBD1 as a possible D gene (5 bases). The germline V gene encodes CDR1 SNHLY and CDR2 FYNNEI. The CDR3 sequence is 19 residues long. V lost 7 bases and J lost 3, with 30 bases in between. The CDR3 nucleotides are TGTGCCAGCATTTATTCGACAGAACTAACAAACTATCAAGAAGAGACCCAGTACTTC. This gives the protein CASIYSTELTNYQEETQYF.

The chain joins TRBV4-1 to TRBJ2-7; D uncertain. Trimming took 0 bases from V and 1 from J, leaving 10 bases between them. The CDR3 loop spans 15 amino acids. Looked up from germline, CDR1 is MGHRA and CDR2 is YSYEKL. CDR3 nucleotide sequence: TGCGCCAGCAGCCAAGACCAACGGTCTTCCTACGAGCAGTACTTC. Its protein product is CASSQDQRSSYEQYF.

The rearrangement joins TRBV27 to TRBJ2-3, with 9 bases fitting TRBD1. The CDR3 has 16 residues. V lost 8 bases and J lost 1; bases outside the gene matches: 10. Looked up from germline, CDR1 is MNHEY and CDR2 is SMNVEV (reference sequence). CDR3 DNA sequence: TGTGCCAGCCGGGACAGGGCATCCTTAGGCACAGATACGCAGTATTTT. It encodes CASRDRASLGTDTQYF.

There are a few counts of this clone. This rearrangement joins TRBV10-3 to TRBJ2-7, with 7 positions matching TRBD2. Germline V gene data show CDR1 as ENHRY and CDR2 as SYGVKD. Germline trimming cut 6 bases from V and 0 bases from J; bases unmatched to any gene: 8. The CDR3 runs 15 residues. This chain's CDR3 is CAISPGGGYSYEQYF. The CDR3 coding sequence is TGTGCCATCAGCCCGGGGGGTGGGTACTCCTACGAGCAGTACTTC.

The chain couples TRBV2 to TRBJ2-1; weak D call: TRBD2 (5 bases). Per the germline V gene, CDR1 is SNHLY and CDR2 is FYNNEI. CDR3 length: 13 amino acids. V shed 6 bases and J shed 9 bases, with 15 bases lying between them. DNA of the CDR3: TGTGCCAGCAGAACCCCGGCTAGCTTTGAGCAGTTCTTC. Protein sequence: CASRTPASFEQFF.

The CDR3 nucleotides read TGTGCCAGCAGTGAATCTAGCGGGAGGATAGAGACCCAGTACTTC. Its protein product is CASSESSGRIETQYF. The gene calls are TRBV2 and TRBJ2-5, with 11 bases matching TRBD2. V was pared by 2 bases and J by 4 bases, with 3 bases of the junction left unmatched. Germline V gene lookup returns CDR1 SNHLY and CDR2 FYNNEI. This CDR3 comprises 15 residues.